The subject of this entry is one T cell receptor (beta chain). At least ten counts were recorded for this clonotype. The target of this receptor is not known. Per-nucleotide qualities are absent, and no much larger clonotype sits a single base away. The data belong to a study of T cells in Graves' hyperthyroidism and ophthalmopathy (dated by TCRdb to between 2018 and 2020). Background on the whole study: Peripheral blood was sampled at the time of initial diagnosis, prior to any treatment. The roughly 90 discovery patients were divided at random into training and test sets in a 7:3 ratio. Once sampling was done, hyperthyroidism patients were given methimazole at a starting dose of 30 mg daily, whereas ophthalmopathy patients were given high-dose intravenous methylprednisolone. The paper reports TCR Vbeta CDR3 sequencing of fewer than 150 peripheral blood samples: around 45 ophthalmopathy, fewer than 80 hyperthyroidism and approximately 17 progressor patients. The study also compared thyroid tissue and blood T-cell repertoires from about six Graves' hyperthyroidism patients. Prospective prediction of ophthalmopathy was tested in an independent validation cohort consisting of roughly 20 hyperthyroidism patients and some 17 patients who later progressed to ophthalmopathy. To identify TCR V-J signatures that set the groups apart, the researchers used a discovery cohort of about a hundred patients, made up of approximately 43 with Graves' ophthalmopathy and some 56 with stable Graves' hyperthyroidism. Study-wide findings and limitations: Ophthalmopathy was separated from stable hyperthyroidism by a 13 V-J signature model, with 85% to 90% sensitivity and about 81% specificity obtained in cross-validation and 80%/75% obtained in testing. In validation, the model predicted progression to ophthalmopathy a median of about 6 months before onset, with 70% to 71% sensitivity and roughly 77% specificity. Sample size was not statistically predetermined, and blinding of investigators to group allocation was not performed. Most expanded thyroid clonotypes (frequency above 0.001) were also detected in blood, suggesting blood repertoires may reflect thyroid immune responses.

Spanning cysteine to phenylalanine, the CDR3 consists of 13 amino acids. Only the CDR3 part of the read is kept: 39 bases, read in frame from the first base. Trimming leaves V shorter by 4 bases and J shorter by 4 bases, with the junction holding 3 bases beyond the gene matches. As encoded in the germline V gene, CDR1 is SNHLY while CDR2 is FYNNEI. Stable Graves' hyperthyroidism was defined as the absence of progression to ophthalmopathy over 18 months of follow-up. Hyperthyroidism patients were newly diagnosed, had a disease duration of under 2 months, and were aged 18 to 65 years. Exclusion was applied to patients with uncontrolled infections, other autoimmune diseases, pregnancy or lactation. Diagnoses were established on the basis of clinical symptoms, serum thyroxine and TRAb, thyroid ultrasound, and orbital computed tomography. PBMCs were separated from roughly 10 ml of fresh peripheral blood using Ficoll-Paque density gradient centrifugation. Total RNA was extracted with Trizol reagent, and quality was checked on an Agilent 2100 Bioanalyzer.

Amplification of TCR beta CDR3 regions was carried out from RNA transcripts. The first round of RT-PCR for the TCR CDR3 was performed with the HTBI primer set and the Qiagen OneStep RT-PCR kit. The libraries were constructed in a second round of multiplex PCR and then size-selected and purified. Sequencing of the libraries was done on an Illumina HiSeq2000 using paired-end 100 bp reads. As for the original processing: SOAPnuke was used to process the raw data, removing reads that contained adapters or uncalled bases, had a mean Phred below 15, or lacked an exact match to the constant primer or identifier. High-quality paired reads were merged with COPE v1.2.5, and unique nucleotide sequences were defined as clonotypes. MiTCR v1.1 was used to align the clonotypes against IMGT TRBV, TRBD and TRBJ reference segments. The analysis was restricted to V-J combinations with a frequency above 0.0001, which together covered over 99% of the repertoires. The TCS score was defined as F50 (clonal expansion) divided by E x V (chaos), with BLOSUM62-based TCRdist calculated between CDR3 peptides within each V-J. Welch's t-statistics and random forest reduced 514 V-J features to roughly 13, which were used in a naive Bayes classifier (R e1071). TCRdb's own reprocessing of the public reads used fastp at Q25 and MiXCR and kept productive beta chains. Under each unique CDR3 protein, matching rows form one entry showing the most common genes and DNA. In this record, the V and J calls reflect TCRdb's handling and not the investigators' own analysis. This sample has hundreds of thousands of distinct CDR3 sequences in its table, and roughly 17% of those were observed once. The top ten hold roughly 18% of the sample.

The clonotype was recovered from a woman aged 18 to 35 with Graves' hyperthyroidism. Sequences were obtained from blood. The rearranged segments are TRBV2 and TRBJ2-5; 7 nucleotides in the junction match TRBD1. The nucleotides read TGTGCCAGCAGTGGACAGGGCCCAGAGACCCAGTACTTC. This yields the protein CASSGQGPETQYF.